This entry lists 28 T cell receptor beta chains sequenced from one sample in a study of glioma-infiltrating T cells (dated by TCRdb to the mid-2010s). Sequencing instrument: Illumina MiSeq. The iRepertoire nested amplicon-rescue multiplex PCR (arm-PCR) platform was used to amplify TCR alpha and beta CDR3 regions from RNA. The public reads were run again by TCRdb, first through fastp at Q25 and then through MiXCR, and only productive beta chains were kept. Entries are consolidated by CDR3 protein sequence, retaining the most common genes and DNA. The sample contains roughly 16,000 distinct CDR3 sequences, about 62% of them found a single time. Approximately 40% of the sample comes from the top ten. Sequencing was done on a sample of glioma tissue, nonneoplastic brain tissue, or PBMCs (not recorded which). The receptors shown here come from a human donor with low-grade glioma or glioblastoma, undergoing nonglioma brain surgery, or in good health (not recorded which).

The rearrangement uses TRBV6-1 and TRBJ2-1; 8 nucleotides agree with TRBD2. CDR1 is MNHNS, CDR2 SASEGT, per germline. J gave up 3 bases and V 9 bases, and 7 bases lay outside the gene matches. CDR3 length equals 14 residues. The CDR3 region has the DNA TGTGCCAGTAGAAACGGGGGGGGCTACAATGAGCAGTTCTTC. Protein sequence: CASRNGGGYNEQFF.

The chain couples TRBV19 to TRBJ1-5; no reliable D call. Germline CDR1 LNHDA, CDR2 SQIVND (reference sequence). The V end was cut by 3 bases, the J end by 0 bases, with 12 bases between. The CDR3 spans 16 residues. The CDR3: CASSIITGYSNQPQHF. In nucleotides, the CDR3 is TGTGCCAGTAGTATTATCACCGGCTATAGCAATCAGCCCCAGCATTTT.

This clonotype was counted a few times. The chain employs TRBV20-1 and TRBJ2-1, with D perhaps matching TRBD2 (6 bases). Germline V gene lookup returns CDR1 DFQATT and CDR2 SNEGSKA (reference sequence). The CDR3 runs 14 residues. V lost 3 bases, J lost 2 bases, and 11 bases lay in between. The CDR3 is CSASGGNTYNEQFF. DNA of the CDR3: TGCAGTGCTAGTGGGGGGAATACCTACAATGAGCAGTTCTTC.

This clonotype showed up many times. This rearrangement joins TRBV10-3 to TRBJ2-7; TRBD1 agrees at 7 bases. Germline V gene sequence: CDR1 ENHRY, CDR2 SYGVKD. Trimming at V came to 6 bases and at J to 5 bases, leaving 4 bases not matched to a gene. The CDR3 runs to 12 residues. The DNA of the CDR3 is TGTGCCATCAGAGGGGGCGCGGACGAGCAGTACTTC. Residues: CAIRGGADEQYF.

V gene TRBV20-1 combines with J gene TRBJ1-1; 8 bases line up with TRBD1. CDR3 length: 14 amino acids. V was clipped by 5 bases and J by 4 bases; unmatched bases: 9. CDR1 DFQATT and CDR2 SNEGSKA come from the germline V gene (reference sequence). CDR3 residues: CSAYKQGVGTEAFF. In DNA form, the CDR3 reads TGCAGTGCTTACAAACAGGGGGTTGGCACTGAAGCTTTCTTT.

There are a few counts of this clonotype. The chain recombines TRBV2 with TRBJ1-1, with D perhaps TRBD1 (5 bases). V lost 4 bases and J lost 4, with 10 bases in between. CDR3 length equals 13 residues. Germline V gives CDR1 SNHLY, CDR2 FYNNEI. The CDR3 region has the DNA TGTGCCAGCAGTGGGGGGAGGTTCACTGAAGCTTTCTTT. This gives the protein CASSGGRFTEAFF.

The genes are TRBV20-1 and TRBJ2-7; 8 nucleotides match TRBD1. J was trimmed by 13 bases and V by 5 bases; bases with no gene match: 10. CDR1 DFQATT and CDR2 SNEGSKA come from the germline V gene (reference sequence). CDR3 size: 11 residues. Written as DNA, the CDR3 is TGCAGTGCTTATTTTACCGGGACAGGTTACTTC. Residues: CSAYFTGTGYF.

V gene TRBV4-2 combines with J gene TRBJ1-2; D may be TRBD1 (5 bases). Trimming cost V 0 bases and J 4 bases, with 12 bases left between them. Germline lookup yields CDR1 LGHNA and CDR2 YNFKEQ. CDR3 length: 15 amino acids. The CDR3 reads CASSQDEQAGYGYTF. CDR3 nucleotide sequence: TGTGCCAGCAGCCAAGATGAACAGGCGGGCTATGGCTACACCTTC.

This clonotype is medium-sized in the sample. The rearrangement joins TRBV15 to TRBJ2-2; D uncertain. Trimming removed 2 bases from V and 2 bases from J, with 6 bases in between. The CDR3 totals 14 residues. Germline V CDR1 and CDR2: LNHNV, YYDKDF (reference sequence). The DNA of the CDR3 is TGTGCCACCAGCAGAACCGATAACACCGGGGAGCTGTTTTTT. It encodes CATSRTDNTGELFF.

The chain combines TRBV27 with TRBJ1-2, with D unclear. The CDR3 is made up of 13 amino acids. The germline V gene encodes CDR1 MNHEY and CDR2 SMNVEV (reference sequence). V was shortened by 4 bases and J by 1 base, with 7 bases between the two germline ends. CDR3 bases: TGTGCCAGCAGTTCGGGGAATAACTATGGCTACACCTTC. Its protein is CASSSGNNYGYTF.

This rearrangement joins TRBV6-5 to TRBJ2-3; no reliable D call. This CDR3 has 15 residues. Germline CDR1 is MNHEY and CDR2 is SVGAGI. V gave up 0 bases and J gave up 2 bases, with 9 bases separating them. The chain's CDR3 is CASSYSGPFTDTQYF. The CDR3 DNA follows: TGTGCCAGCAGTTACTCAGGGCCGTTCACAGATACGCAGTATTTT.

The chain links TRBV20-1 to TRBJ2-1; 8 nucleotides agree with TRBD2. CDR1 and CDR2 (germline): DFQATT, SNEGSKA (reference sequence). The CDR3 covers 13 residues. The CDR3: CSVSGRTYNEQFF. CDR3 bases: TGCAGCGTGAGCGGGAGAACCTACAATGAGCAGTTCTTC.

This chain connects TRBV27 to TRBJ2-3; D perhaps matches TRBD2 (6 bases). Per germline, CDR1 MNHEY and CDR2 SMNVEV (reference sequence). The CDR3 totals 19 residues. Trimming stripped 6 bases from V and 1 base from J, with 26 bases between. CDR3 sequence reads: CASRIASIVSGGGTDTQYF. The CDR3 nucleotides are TGTGCCAGCAGGATTGCTAGCATCGTGTCGGGCGGGGGCACAGATACGCAGTATTTT.

This clonotype qualifies as medium-sized. The J gene is TRBJ2-1, the V gene TRBV27; the D gene is possibly TRBD2 (5 bases). Trimming stripped 4 bases from V and 0 bases from J, with 7 bases between. The CDR3 has 14 residues. Germline loops: CDR1 MNHEY, CDR2 SMNVEV (reference sequence). CDR3 bases: TGTGCCAGCAGTTCGACTACCTCCTACAATGAGCAGTTCTTC. Translation: CASSSTTSYNEQFF.

This chain joins TRBV28 and TRBJ1-3; no definite D call. V lost 4 bases and J lost 8, with 6 bases in between. The CDR3 extends over 11 amino acids. Germline V CDR1 and CDR2: MDHEN, SYDVKM. The DNA of the CDR3 is TGTGCCAGCAGTTACTCGGACACCATATATTTT. Its translation: CASSYSDTIYF. Looking up the rest from reference TRBV28 and TRBJ1-3 gives the full variable domain: DVKVTQSSRYLVKRTGEKVFLECVQDMDHENMFWYRQDPGLGLRLIYFSYDVKMKEKGDIPEGYSVSREKKERFSLILESASTNQTSMYLCASSYSDTIYFGEGSWLTVV.

The chain recombines TRBV18 with TRBJ2-3, with a weak D call TRBD2 (6 bases). The CDR3 consists of 16 residues. Trimming shortened V by 1 base and J by 2 bases, and 13 bases separated the two germline ends. Germline values: CDR1 KGHSH, CDR2 LQKENI. CDR3 coding DNA: TGTGCCAGCTCACCACTAGTCCGGGGGACCACAGATACGCAGTATTTT. This translates into CASSPLVRGTTDTQYF. The variable domain in full, with the rest retrieved from reference TRBV18 and TRBJ2-3, is NAGVMQNPRHLVRRRGQEARLRCSPMKGHSHVYWYRQLPEEGLKFMVYLQKENIIDESGMPKERFSAEFPKEGPSILRIQQVVRGDSAAYFCASSPLVRGTTDTQYFGPGTRLTVL.

This clonotype was seen many times. The chain links TRBV7-9 to TRBJ2-5, with 10 bases that match TRBD1. Per the germline V gene, CDR1 is SEHNR and CDR2 is FQNEAQ (reference sequence). The CDR3 loop spans 16 amino acids. V lost 3 bases and J lost 3; bases outside the gene matches: 7. The CDR3, as DNA: TGTGCCAGCAGCTTCGTTCCCGGGACAGGGGAAGAGACCCAGTACTTC. It encodes CASSFVPGTGEETQYF.

The V call is TRBV6-1, the J call TRBJ2-5; no clear D. CDR3 length: 12 amino acids. V was cut by 9 bases and J by 6 bases, with 14 bases left in between. The germline V gene encodes CDR1 MNHNS and CDR2 SASEGT. This chain's CDR3 is CASSTGRKTQYF. The CDR3 region has the DNA TGTGCCAGTAGCACGGGCCGAAAGACCCAGTACTTC.

This clonotype came up many times. The chain is built from TRBV20-1 and TRBJ2-7, with TRBD2 identical over 7 bases. This CDR3 region has 13 residues. Germline trimming cut 3 bases from V and 3 bases from J; bases unmatched to any gene: 5. Germline lookup yields CDR1 DFQATT and CDR2 SNEGSKA (reference sequence). CDR3 region: CSARLAENYEQYF. CDR3 nucleotides: TGCAGTGCTAGGCTAGCGGAAAACTACGAGCAGTACTTC.

The chain couples TRBV5-4 to TRBJ2-1; unclear D gene. Germline lookup yields CDR1 SGHNT and CDR2 YYREEE (reference sequence). Trimming left V 3 bases short and J 0 bases short, with 13 bases between. The CDR3 loop spans 16 amino acids. The chain's CDR3 is CASSSLLSSSYNEQFF. The CDR3 DNA follows: TGTGCCAGCAGCTCCTTGCTCAGTAGCTCCTACAATGAGCAGTTCTTC.

Points on this clonotype: A read error may be the cause here, since a much bigger clone is one base away. The genes are TRBV29-1 and TRBJ1-2; TRBD1 agrees at 7 bases. The germline V gene encodes CDR1 SQVTM and CDR2 ANQGSEA. The length of the CDR3 is 14 residues. The CDR3 bases are TGCAGAGTACAACAGGGGATGGGGAACTATGGCTACACCTTC. Its protein product is CRVQQGMGNYGYTF.

The chain couples TRBV6-6 to TRBJ2-1, with unresolved D. Germline V gene data show CDR1 as MNHNY and CDR2 as SVGAGI (reference sequence). The CDR3 length is 15 residues. Trimming shortened V by 0 bases and J by 3 bases, and 9 bases separated the two germline ends. In DNA, the CDR3 is TGTGCCAGCAGTTACTCCAACCCAGACTACAATGAGCAGTTCTTC. This codes for CASSYSNPDYNEQFF.

The J gene is TRBJ1-1, the V gene TRBV7-2; the D is unclear. The CDR3 contains 13 residues. CDR1 and CDR2 (germline): SGHTA, FQGNSA. Trimming pared 8 bases from V and 1 base from J, leaving 11 bases between. This CDR3 is CASAAMTNTEAFF. As DNA, the CDR3 is TGTGCCAGCGCTGCTATGACGAACACTGAAGCTTTCTTT.

This clonotype was counted only a few times. The V call is TRBV6-1, the J call TRBJ2-1; tentatively, D is TRBD1 (6 bases). Germline-derived CDR1 and CDR2 are MNHNS and SASEGT. This CDR3 has 13 residues. Trimming shortened V by 5 bases and J by 9 bases, and 14 bases separated the two germline ends. Here the CDR3 reads CASSPRTGIEQFF. The CDR3 DNA reads TGTGCCAGCAGTCCCCGAACAGGGATTGAGCAGTTCTTC.

The V gene is TRBV27, the J gene TRBJ1-5, with 9 bases aligning to TRBD1. The J segment lost 11 bases and the V segment lost 4 bases, leaving 6 bases of the junction unmatched. Germline CDR1 is MNHEY and CDR2 is SMNVEV (reference sequence). This CDR3 comprises 13 residues. This CDR3 reads CASSSDRGKAQHF. CDR3 DNA: TGTGCCAGCAGTTCGGACAGGGGTAAGGCCCAGCATTTT.

The genes are TRBV7-2 and TRBJ2-1; D is ambiguous. Trimming pared 8 bases from V and 11 bases from J, leaving 19 bases between. The CDR3 loop spans 13 amino acids. CDR1 is SGHTA and CDR2 is FQGNSA in the germline V gene. The CDR3 DNA sequence: TGTGCCAGCGGCTCACCCCCAGGATATAAGCAGTTCTTC. Protein sequence: CASGSPPGYKQFF.

This chain connects TRBV29-1 to TRBJ2-5; D is uncertain. The CDR3 runs 12 residues. The V and J ends lost 3 bases and 0 bases respectively, with 5 bases between them. The germline CDR1 and CDR2 sequences are SQVTM and ANQGSEA. The CDR3 region has the DNA TGCAGCGTTGAGGCGTACCAAGAGACCCAGTACTTC. Its protein product is CSVEAYQETQYF. The whole variable domain, filled in from reference TRBV29-1 and TRBJ2-5, reads SAVISQKPSRDICQRGTSLTIQCQVDSQVTMMFWYRQQPGQSLTLIATANQGSEATYESGFVIDKFPISRPNLTFSTLTVSNMSPEDSSIYLCSVEAYQETQYFGPGTRLLVL.

This clonotype was counted only a few times. This chain connects TRBV5-1 to TRBJ1-2; D gene unclear. The germline V and J ends were trimmed by 0 bases and 3 bases, with 12 bases remaining between them. The CDR3 totals 15 residues. CDR1 and CDR2 from the germline V gene are SGHRS and YFSETQ. CDR3 nucleotides: TGCGCCAGCAGCTTGGGGCCTAATGTGGACTATGGCTACACCTTC. This gives the protein CASSLGPNVDYGYTF.